A selection of T cell receptor beta chains follows, all from one sample in a study of Ad26.COV2.S vaccination and SARS-CoV-2 variants. The data were produced by immunoSEQ multiplex PCR, yet TCRdb's version contains in-frame clones alone and is incomplete. The data contain 440,000 or so clones, roughly 90% of them singletons. The specimen was peripheral blood, collected in a trial of Ad26.COV2.S vaccine versus placebo. These receptors originate from a person between 18 and 65 years old who received the Ad26.COV2.S COVID-19 vaccine or a placebo. Both conserved end residues are part of each CDR3. The order of the fields is J gene, D gene, V gene, CDR3 protein, CDR3 DNA. D genes are given only for firm matches.

J gene: TRBJ2-1; D gene: TRBD2; V gene: TRBV5-4; CDR3 protein: CASSQPSGAGGYNEQFF; CDR3 DNA: TGTGCCAGCAGCCAACCCTCGGGAGCGGGGGGCTATAATGAGCAGTTCTTC
J gene: TRBJ2-1; D gene: -; V gene: TRBV7-2; CDR3 protein: CASSFPTLNNEQFF; CDR3 DNA: TGTGCCAGCAGCTTTCCCACCCTCAACAATGAGCAGTTCTTC
J gene: TRBJ2-5; D gene: TRBD2; V gene: TRBV4-1; CDR3 protein: CASSQLAGGVQETQYF; CDR3 DNA: TGCGCCAGCAGCCAACTAGCGGGGGGCGTACAAGAGACCCAGTACTTC
J gene: TRBJ1-1; D gene: TRBD1; V gene: TRBV2; CDR3 protein: CASYPWDRSAPEAFF; CDR3 DNA: TGTGCCAGCTATCCCTGGGACAGGTCTGCCCCTGAAGCTTTCTTT
J gene: TRBJ2-7; D gene: -; V gene: TRBV19; CDR3 protein: CASSILNDYEQYF; CDR3 DNA: TGTGCCAGTAGTATCCTCAATGACTACGAGCAGTACTTC
J gene: TRBJ1-5; D gene: TRBD1; V gene: TRBV7-6; CDR3 protein: CASSLEGGRQPQHF; CDR3 DNA: TGTGCCAGCAGCTTAGAAGGGGGCAGGCAGCCCCAGCATTTT
J gene: TRBJ1-1; D gene: -; V gene: TRBV6-5; CDR3 protein: CASGSGGTEAFF; CDR3 DNA: TGTGCCAGCGGGTCGGGGGGAACTGAAGCTTTCTTT
J gene: TRBJ2-3; D gene: -; V gene: TRBV19; CDR3 protein: CASSIGPITDTQYF; CDR3 DNA: TGTGCCAGTAGTATTGGCCCTATCACAGATACGCAGTATTTT
J gene: TRBJ2-3; D gene: -; V gene: TRBV6-1; CDR3 protein: CASSETDYPTTDTQYF; CDR3 DNA: TGTGCCAGCAGTGAGACGGACTACCCGACCACAGATACGCAGTATTTT
J gene: TRBJ2-7; D gene: TRBD1; V gene: TRBV7-8; CDR3 protein: CASSSRTGTFYEQYF; CDR3 DNA: TGTGCCAGCAGCTCCAGGACAGGCACGTTTTACGAGCAGTACTTC
J gene: TRBJ2-5; D gene: -; V gene: TRBV9; CDR3 protein: CASSVGGVETQYF; CDR3 DNA: TGTGCCAGCAGCGTGGGGGGAGTAGAGACCCAGTACTTC
J gene: TRBJ2-5; D gene: TRBD2; V gene: TRBV27; CDR3 protein: CASSDRLAGETQYF; CDR3 DNA: TGTGCCAGCAGTGACAGACTAGCAGGCGAGACCCAGTACTTC
J gene: TRBJ1-1; D gene: -; V gene: TRBV11-2; CDR3 protein: CASSPRGTEAFF; CDR3 DNA: TGTGCCAGCAGCCCACGGGGCACTGAAGCTTTCTTT
J gene: TRBJ1-5; D gene: TRBD1; V gene: TRBV4-3; CDR3 protein: CASSQGTGGSNQPQHF; CDR3 DNA: TGCGCCAGCAGCCAAGGGACAGGGGGCAGCAATCAGCCCCAGCATTTT
J gene: TRBJ1-6; D gene: -; V gene: TRBV28; CDR3 protein: CASTPPGRLDSPLHF; CDR3 DNA: TGTGCCAGCACCCCCCCGGGACGGTTGGATTCACCCCTCCACTTT
J gene: TRBJ2-3; D gene: -; V gene: TRBV2; CDR3 protein: CASGEITDTQYF; CDR3 DNA: TGTGCCAGCGGGGAAATCACAGATACGCAGTATTTT
J gene: TRBJ2-2; D gene: -; V gene: TRBV10-1; CDR3 protein: CASSERRRLNTGELFF; CDR3 DNA: TGCGCCAGCAGTGAGCGTCGACGGCTGAACACCGGGGAGCTGTTTTTT
J gene: TRBJ2-1; D gene: TRBD2; V gene: TRBV6-1; CDR3 protein: CASSEVSRGGSRNEQFF; CDR3 DNA: TGTGCCAGCAGTGAGGTGTCGCGGGGGGGTTCACGGAATGAGCAGTTCTTC
J gene: TRBJ2-5; D gene: TRBD1; V gene: TRBV7-9; CDR3 protein: CASSRTGPGETQYF; CDR3 DNA: TGTGCCAGCAGCCGGACAGGACCTGGGGAGACCCAGTACTTC
J gene: TRBJ2-4; D gene: -; V gene: TRBV30; CDR3 protein: CAWSAGGDKNIQYF; CDR3 DNA: TGTGCCTGGAGTGCCGGTGGGGATAAAAACATTCAGTACTTC
J gene: TRBJ1-2; D gene: -; V gene: TRBV5-1; CDR3 protein: CASSVDPREGNYGYTF; CDR3 DNA: TGCGCCAGCAGCGTGGACCCCCGAGAGGGTAACTATGGCTACACCTTC
J gene: TRBJ1-4; D gene: -; V gene: TRBV6-4; CDR3 protein: CASSDSGSPNEKLFF; CDR3 DNA: TGTGCCAGCAGTGACTCCGGTTCACCTAATGAAAAACTGTTTTTT